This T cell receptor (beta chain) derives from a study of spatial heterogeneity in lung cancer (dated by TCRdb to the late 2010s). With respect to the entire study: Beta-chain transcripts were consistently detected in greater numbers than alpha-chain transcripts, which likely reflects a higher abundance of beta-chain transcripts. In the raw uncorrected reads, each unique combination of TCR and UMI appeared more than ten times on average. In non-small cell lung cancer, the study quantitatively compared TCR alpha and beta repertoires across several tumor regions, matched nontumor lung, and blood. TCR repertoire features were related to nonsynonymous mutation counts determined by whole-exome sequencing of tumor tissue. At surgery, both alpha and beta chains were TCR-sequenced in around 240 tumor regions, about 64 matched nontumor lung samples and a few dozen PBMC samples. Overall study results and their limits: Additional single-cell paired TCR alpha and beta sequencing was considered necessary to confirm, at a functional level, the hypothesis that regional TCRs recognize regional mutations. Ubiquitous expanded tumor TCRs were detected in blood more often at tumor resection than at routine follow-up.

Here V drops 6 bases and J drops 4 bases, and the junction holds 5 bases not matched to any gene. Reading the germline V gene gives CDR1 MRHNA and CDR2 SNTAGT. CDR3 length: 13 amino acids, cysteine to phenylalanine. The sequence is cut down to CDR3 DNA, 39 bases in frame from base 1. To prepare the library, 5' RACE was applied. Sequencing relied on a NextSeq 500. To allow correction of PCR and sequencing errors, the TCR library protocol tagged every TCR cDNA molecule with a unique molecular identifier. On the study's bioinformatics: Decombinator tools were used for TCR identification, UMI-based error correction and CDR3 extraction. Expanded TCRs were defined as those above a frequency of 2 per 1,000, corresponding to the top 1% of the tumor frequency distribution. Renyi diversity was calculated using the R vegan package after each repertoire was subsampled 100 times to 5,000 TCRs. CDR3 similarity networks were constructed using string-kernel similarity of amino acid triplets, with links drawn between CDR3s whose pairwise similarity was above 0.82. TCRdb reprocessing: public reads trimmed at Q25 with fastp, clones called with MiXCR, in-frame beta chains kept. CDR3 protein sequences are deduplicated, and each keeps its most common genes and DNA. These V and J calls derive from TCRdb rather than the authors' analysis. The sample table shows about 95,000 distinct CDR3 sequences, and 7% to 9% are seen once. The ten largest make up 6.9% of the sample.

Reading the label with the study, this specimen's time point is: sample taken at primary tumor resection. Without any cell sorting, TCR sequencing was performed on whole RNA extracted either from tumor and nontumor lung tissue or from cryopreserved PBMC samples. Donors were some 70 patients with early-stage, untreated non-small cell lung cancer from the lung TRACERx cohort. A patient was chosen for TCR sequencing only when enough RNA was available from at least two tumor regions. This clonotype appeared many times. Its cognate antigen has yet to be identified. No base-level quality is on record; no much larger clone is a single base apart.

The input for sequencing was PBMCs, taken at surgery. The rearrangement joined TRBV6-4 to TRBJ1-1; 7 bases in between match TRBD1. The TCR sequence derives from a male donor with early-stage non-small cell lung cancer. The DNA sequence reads TGTGCCAGCAGGATGACAGGGTCCACTGAAGCTTTCTTT. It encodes CASRMTGSTEAFF.